The clone carrying this TCR beta chain was seen a few times. Antigen unknown. TCRdb called the reads again in MiXCR, with one record for every CDR3 protein. The sample yields some 320,000 distinct CDR3 sequences, more than 8% seen once. Trimming shortened V by 3 bases and J by 5 bases, and 13 bases separated the two germline ends. This CDR3 comprises 13 residues. Per germline, CDR1 DFQATT and CDR2 SNEGSKA (reference sequence). These data originate in a study of T cell repertoires in cytomegalovirus infection. Study details: Matching HLA type and CMV infection were both indicated by public TCR beta signatures. Study findings and constraints: Cumulative frequency (of public TCR beta family members) identified carriers of CMV plus the relevant HLA.

The sample was PBMCs. The sequence was obtained from a human donor in good health (CMV status not recorded). Some clones in this sample may be carry-over from other donors' samples. The rearrangement links TRBV20-1 to TRBJ2-5; D is perhaps TRBD2 (5 bases). CDR3: CSASRELGETQYF. As DNA, the CDR3 is TGCAGTGCTAGTAGGGAGCTCGGGGAGACCCAGTACTTC.